The present T cell receptor (beta chain) was sequenced within a study of memory CD4+ T cells and cytomegalovirus serostatus (dated by TCRdb to about 2019). With regard to the full study: The cohort included roughly 35 healthy adults from Belgium, of whom 9 were CMV seropositive and about 24 were CMV seronegative. The study sequenced CD4+ memory TCRbeta repertoires of a Belgian cohort with known cytomegalovirus serostatus to replicate a published TCR-based CMV serostatus classifier. The paper as a whole reports these results and caveats: Only CD4+CD45RO+ memory cells were sequenced, in contrast to the original study, which included naive and memory CD4+ and CD8+ populations. Among the roughly 160 previously reported CMV-associated TCRbeta sequences, some 67 showed up in the CD4+ memory repertoires, with each one found in between one and five individuals. The results were interpreted as suggesting that the CMV-associated TCR signature is largely present in the CD4+ memory repertoire. For predicting CMV serostatus, the median bootstrapped AUC was about 0.96 using the original framework and around 0.9 using a US-trained random forest. The original-framework classifier achieved a median bootstrapped AUC of 0.95 with a 95% CI of 0.76-1.00 on the Belgian cohort.

As concerns this clone: Its antigen has not been determined. Base qualities are not provided; no much larger clone lies one nucleotide away.

Single viable CD3+CD4+CD8-CD45RO+ cells were sorted as memory CD4+ T cells on a FACSAria II. CMV serostatus was determined using a Roche Elecsys assay that detects serum IgG against CMV pp150, pp28, p38 and p52. Following thawing, total CD4+ T cells were enriched through positive selection using CD4 magnetic microbeads. Samples originated from another study that specifically interrogated the CD4+ T cell memory repertoire. Peripheral blood mononuclear cells were isolated and cryopreserved according to standard operating procedures, and serum was stored at -80 degrees C. The staining used CD3-PerCP (BW264/56), CD4-APC (RPA-T4), CD45RO-PE (UCHT1) and CD8-Pacific Orange (3B5) antibodies, and Sytox blue was used to exclude non-viable cells. CDR1 SSHAT and CDR2 FNYEAQ were looked up in the germline V gene (reference sequence). V trim: 4 bases; J trim: 7 bases; unmatched bases: 7. From the cysteine through the phenylalanine, the CDR3 covers 13 amino acids. The entry retains the CDR3 DNA only, 39 bases that are in frame from base 1.

Genomic DNA was extracted from sorted cells with the Quick-DNA Microprep Kit. TCRbeta DNA was amplified with the immunoSEQ hsTCRbeta kit following the manufacturer's protocol. An Illumina MiSeq instrument was used to sequence the TCRbeta libraries. The original pipeline was this. Once out-of-frame sequences had been removed, a few million distinct TCRbeta sequences were left, which works out to an average of roughly 67,000 per individual. Two values were used to score each individual: the count of roughly 180 previously reported CMV-associated TCRbeta sequences and the total count of productive distinct TCRbeta sequences. A beta-binomial model was reimplemented in Python, and scikit-learn random forests with default parameters were trained on data from the US cohort. Classifier performance on the Belgian cohort was summarized as median AUC with percentile confidence intervals calculated over 10,000 bootstrap iterations. In its TCRdb copy, this immuneACCESS table keeps in-frame sequences only and misses some clones. Where compared with another copy, unresolved V genes explain less than half of these, and the others have no known cause. From that table come the V and J calls and clone size; the DNA was used to work out D and trimming. This sample comprises 45,000 to 65,000 clones, 82% of them detected only once. Roughly 0.59% of the sample rests with the top ten.

In this chain, TRBV7-7 is recombined with TRBJ2-7, with 7 central nucleotides matching TRBD1. The sequence came from an adult in good health and CMV-seronegative. The specimen sequenced was memory CD4+ T cells from blood. The sequence in DNA is TGTGCCAGCAGCTATGACCGGGACAGTGAGCAGTACTTC. Its protein is CASSYDRDSEQYF.